This TCR beta chain originates from a study of T cell responses to AZD1222 COVID-19 vaccine. This clone appeared once. Antigen: not known. The repertoire was sequenced with immunoSEQ multiplex PCR; TCRdb's copy has only in-frame clones and lacks some. Counted here are approximately 140,000 clones, around four fifths occurring once; the ten biggest clones make up about 3.8%. General observations from the study: Baseline seropositivity characterized only a handful of AZD1222 recipients. Nearly half of spike-specific TCRs reportedly target unmutated variant regions. Among the donors, most were white British and more were female, and clonal diversity was possibly underestimated. Vaccine-related CD4 TCRs covered spike, predominating at 160-218 and 743-854.

Germline lookup yields CDR1 LNHDA and CDR2 SQIVND (reference sequence). This CDR3 has 14 residues. V lost 4 bases and J lost 4, with 13 bases in between. The V gene is TRBV19, the J gene TRBJ1-2; D might be TRBD1 (6 bases). The sequence was collected from an adult in good health. This sample comprised peripheral blood, obtained on day 0 of MenACWY control vaccination. In nucleotides, the CDR3 is TGTGCCAGTAGTACGTCAGGGGTCAGCTATGGCTACACCTTC. Translating gives CASSTSGVSYGYTF.